Below are 28 T cell receptor beta chains sequenced from a single sample in a study of blood T cell repertoires in COVID-19. Clones were sequenced by immunoSEQ multiplex PCR, and TCRdb holds only the in-frame ones, with some missing. The repertoire has roughly 280,000 clones, around four fifths of them found once; the top ten carry under 5.5%. The sequenced material came from peripheral blood. The receptors come from a man between 60 and 70 years old who had recovered from COVID-19.

The CDR3 loop reads CASSSSQVDEQFF. The CDR3 DNA follows: TGTGCCAGCAGTTCATCTCAGGTCGATGAGCAGTTCTTC. The chain uses TRBV5-5 and TRBJ2-1, with unresolved D. V lost 5 bases and J 8 bases, leaving 14 bases between the germline ends. Germline assignment: CDR1 SGHKS and CDR2 YYEKEE (reference sequence). The CDR3 sequence is 13 residues long.

The V call is TRBV5-5, the J call TRBJ2-5; possible D gene TRBD1, 6 bases. Trimming removed 0 bases at V and 4 bases at J, with 13 bases between. Per the germline V gene, CDR1 is SGHKS and CDR2 is YYEKEE (reference sequence). This CDR3 is built from 15 residues. The CDR3 spells CASSLGQGSRETQYF. The DNA for the CDR3 is TGTGCCAGCAGCTTGGGGCAGGGGTCACGAGAGACCCAGTACTTC.

The chain links TRBV14 to TRBJ2-1; TRBD1 matches at 7 bases. Per germline, CDR1 SGHDN and CDR2 FVKESK. The trim removed 4 bases at V and 3 bases at J, leaving 6 bases unmatched. The CDR3 is 15 residues long. The CDR3 DNA is TGTGCCAGCAGCCGTCCAGGGACAGACTACAATGAGCAGTTCTTC. This translates into CASSRPGTDYNEQFF.

The rearrangement uses TRBV7-2 and TRBJ2-7, with a possible D match to TRBD1 (6 bases). Between the trimmed V and J ends, which lost 5 bases and 0 bases, there was a span of 11 bases. The CDR3 is 14 amino acids. CDR1 SGHTA and CDR2 FQGNSA come from the germline V gene. In DNA, the CDR3 is TGTGCCAGCAGCCTAGGACAGCTCTCCTACGAGCAGTACTTC. Protein: CASSLGQLSYEQYF.

The rearrangement uses TRBV5-1 and TRBJ2-7, with 10 nucleotides matching TRBD1. The germline CDR1 and CDR2 sequences are SGHRS and YFSETQ. CDR3 size: 15 residues. The V and J ends lost 4 bases and 6 bases, in that order; junction bases with no gene match: 10. CDR3 nucleotide sequence: TGCGCCAGCAGCATTAAGACAGGGGGCGACGGCGAGCAGTACTTC. Protein: CASSIKTGGDGEQYF.

This chain joins TRBV4-2 and TRBJ1-6, with 12 bases identical to TRBD1. V lost 0 bases and J lost 10; bases outside the gene matches: 4. This CDR3 is built from 16 residues. Per germline, CDR1 LGHNA and CDR2 YNFKEQ. The DNA for the CDR3 is TGTGCCAGCAGCCAAGACGGGACAGGGGGCGGGTCACCCCTCCACTTT. Protein sequence: CASSQDGTGGGSPLHF.

This clone was detected once. J is TRBJ2-2 and V is TRBV5-6; 7 nucleotides line up with TRBD1. Germline trimming cut 0 bases from V and 6 bases from J; bases unmatched to any gene: 5. Germline V gives CDR1 SGHDT, CDR2 YYEEEE. The CDR3 totals 15 residues. CDR3 nucleotide sequence: TGTGCCAGCAGCTTGGTAAGGACAGGTCCCGGGGAGCTGTTTTTT. Residues: CASSLVRTGPGELFF.

The CDR3, as DNA: TGTGCCAGCAGCGCGGACAGCTACAATGAGCAGTTCTTC. This sequence encodes CASSADSYNEQFF. The V gene is TRBV11-2, the J gene TRBJ2-1; the D gene is possibly TRBD1 (6 bases). Deletions cut 5 bases from V and 3 bases from J, with 8 bases between. CDR1 and CDR2 from the germline V gene are SGHAT and FQNNGV. CDR3 length equals 13 residues.

The chain joins TRBV27 to TRBJ2-2, with a tentative D call TRBD2 (6 bases). This CDR3 comprises 14 residues. Germline lookup yields CDR1 MNHEY and CDR2 SMNVEV (reference sequence). The V end was cut by 2 bases, the J end by 5 bases, with 9 bases between. The CDR3 loop is CASSLQGGTGELFF. The CDR3 nucleotides read TGTGCCAGCAGTTTACAAGGAGGGACCGGGGAGCTGTTTTTT.

This chain joins TRBV11-2 and TRBJ1-2, with D unclear. The V end was cut by 0 bases, the J end by 8 bases, with 13 bases between. Per germline, CDR1 SGHAT and CDR2 FQNNGV. CDR3 length: 14 amino acids. In nucleotides, the CDR3 is TGTGCCAGCAGCTTAGATCATTTCCGCAGGGGCTACACCTTC. Translating gives CASSLDHFRRGYTF.

The chain recombines TRBV10-2 with TRBJ2-1, with D uncertain. Germline V gives CDR1 WSHSY, CDR2 SAAADI. Trimming shortened V by 4 bases and J by 8 bases, and 15 bases separated the two germline ends. The CDR3 is 14 amino acids. CDR3 nucleotides: TGCGCCAGCAGTGCTAGGCCAAGCCGCGATGAGCAGTTCTTC. This codes for CASSARPSRDEQFF.

V gene TRBV7-9 combines with J gene TRBJ2-5, with a weak D call TRBD1 (6 bases). CDR3 length: 14 amino acids. V was shortened by 5 bases and J by 4 bases, with 14 bases between the two germline ends. Per the germline V gene, CDR1 is SEHNR and CDR2 is FQNEAQ (reference sequence). DNA of the CDR3: TGTGCCAGCAGCCAACCCCGCAGGGGAGAGACCCAGTACTTC. This gives the protein CASSQPRRGETQYF.

The CDR3 DNA reads as TGCAGCGTGGGGGCGGGAGCTGGAGATACGCAGTATTTT. Protein: CSVGAGAGDTQYF. The rearrangement uses TRBV29-1 and TRBJ2-3; D perhaps matches TRBD2 (7 bases). The V and J ends lost 6 bases and 5 bases respectively, with 15 bases between them. Germline loops: CDR1 SQVTM, CDR2 ANQGSEA. The CDR3 consists of 13 residues.

This clone appeared a single time. Other nucleotide sequences from this sample produce the same CDR3. V gene TRBV6-5 combines with J gene TRBJ2-3; TRBD1 matches at 7 bases. The CDR3 contains 14 residues. V dropped 6 bases and J dropped 2; count of bases not matched to a gene: 5. Germline CDR1 reads MNHEY; CDR2 reads SVGAGI. The CDR3 bases are TGTGCCAGCAGGCTACAGGGGCCCACAGATACGCAGTATTTT. Translation gives CASRLQGPTDTQYF.

Turning to this clone: The same CDR3 is also encoded by other DNA sequences in this sample. V usage is TRBV29-1 and J usage is TRBJ2-3; 8 nucleotides match TRBD1. The ends lost 5 bases at V and 4 bases at J; junction bases unmatched: 2. CDR1 SQVTM and CDR2 ANQGSEA come from the germline V gene. This CDR3 has 12 residues. The CDR3 DNA is TGCAGCGTTCGGACAGGGTCAGATACGCAGTATTTT. The encoded protein is CSVRTGSDTQYF.

The sample holds many counts of this clone. The rearrangement uses TRBV30 and TRBJ2-7; D is unresolved. There are 14 residues in the CDR3. The V end lost 1 base, the J end lost 3 bases, and 13 bases lay between the germline ends. Germline V gene data show CDR1 as GTSNPN and CDR2 as SVGIG (reference sequence). This CDR3 reads CAWSGRRPYYEQYF. DNA for the CDR3: TGTGCCTGGAGTGGGAGACGCCCTTACTACGAGCAGTACTTC.

Here the CDR3 reads CASTKAGLEQYF. The CDR3 DNA is TGTGCCAGCACGAAGGCGGGCCTCGAACAGTACTTC. The gene calls are TRBV2 and TRBJ2-5; perhaps TRBD2 as D (5 bases). The CDR3 spans 12 residues. Germline V lookup: CDR1 SNHLY, CDR2 FYNNEI. V lost 7 bases, J lost 11 bases, and 17 bases lay in between.

This clone was recorded a few times. J is TRBJ2-3 and V is TRBV7-8, with D tentatively TRBD2 (5 bases). Germline lookup yields CDR1 SGHVS and CDR2 FQNEAQ. The germline V and J ends were trimmed by 4 bases and 2 bases, with 13 bases remaining between them. This CDR3 spans 15 amino acids. The CDR3 sequence: CASSSLGSNTDTQYF. The DNA of the CDR3 is TGTGCCAGCAGCTCCCTAGGGAGTAACACAGATACGCAGTATTTT.

This chain links TRBV4-2 with TRBJ2-5; 9 nucleotides agree with TRBD2. The germline V gene encodes CDR1 LGHNA and CDR2 YNFKEQ. This CDR3 has 15 residues. The V and J ends lost 0 bases and 6 bases, in that order; junction bases with no gene match: 5. CDR3: CASSQDHAGGQTQYF. CDR3 nucleotides: TGTGCCAGCAGCCAAGATCATGCGGGAGGGCAGACCCAGTACTTC.

The gene calls are TRBV14 and TRBJ2-7; possibly TRBD1 for D (5 bases). The V gene's germline CDR1 is SGHDN and CDR2 FVKESK. Trimming removed 1 base from V and 7 bases from J, with 14 bases in between. The CDR3 extends over 14 amino acids. CDR3 protein: CASSQARGTREQYF. The CDR3 DNA follows: TGTGCCAGCAGCCAAGCAAGGGGCACGCGTGAGCAGTACTTC.

The chain carries TRBV21-1 and TRBJ2-1; the DNA was not compared with TRBD1, the D call given in the table. TRBV21-1 is deemed a pseudogene. This CDR3 spans 18 amino acids. Written as DNA, the CDR3 is TGTGCCAGCAGCGGAAGATCTGACAGGAGGAGCTCCTACAATGAGCAGTTCTTC. Translating gives CASSGRSDRRSSYNEQFF.

The genes are TRBV3-1 (or the pseudogene TRBV3-2) and TRBJ2-1; TRBD2 aligns across 12 bases. CDR1 and CDR2 (germline): LGHDT, YNNKEL (reference sequence). This CDR3 is built from 18 residues. The ends lost 4 bases at V and 6 bases at J; junction bases unmatched: 13. CDR3 nucleotides: TGTGCCAGCAGCCGAAATCCTACTAGCGGGAGGCCAGGCAATGAGCAGTTCTTC. Protein product: CASSRNPTSGRPGNEQFF.

The genes are TRBV11-3 and TRBJ2-2; TRBD2 aligns across 10 bases. Germline V gene sequence: CDR1 SGHNT, CDR2 YENEEA. There are 17 residues in the CDR3. J was trimmed by 2 bases and V by 3 bases; bases with no gene match: 6. CDR3 coding DNA: TGTGCCAGCAGCTTTATAGCGGGGGGCCTTAACACCGGGGAGCTGTTTTTT. It is translated as CASSFIAGGLNTGELFF.

The chain combines TRBV3-1 (or the pseudogene TRBV3-2) with TRBJ2-5, with D perhaps TRBD2 (5 bases). V was pared by 0 bases and J by 7 bases, with 12 bases between. Germline-derived CDR1 and CDR2 are LGHDT and YNNKEL (reference sequence). The CDR3 loop spans 14 amino acids. CDR3 nucleotide sequence: TGTGCCAGCAGCCAAGATATGTTTGGAGGGACCCAGTACTTC. Translation gives CASSQDMFGGTQYF.

This rearrangement joins TRBV5-1 to TRBJ2-7, with D maybe TRBD2 (6 bases). The CDR3 runs to 15 residues. Trimming removed 5 bases from V and 3 bases from J, with 18 bases in between. CDR1 SGHRS and CDR2 YFSETQ come from the germline V gene. CDR3: CASRGRSGANYEQYF. The CDR3 nucleotides are TGCGCCAGCAGGGGACGTAGCGGAGCCAACTACGAGCAGTACTTC.

J is TRBJ1-1 and V is TRBV18; no clear D gene. Deletions cut 3 bases from V and 4 bases from J, with 12 bases between. Germline CDR1 and CDR2: KGHSH and LQKENI. This CDR3 has 14 residues. CDR3 region: CASSPSTSATEAFF. CDR3 nucleotides: TGTGCCAGCTCACCGTCCACTAGTGCCACTGAAGCTTTCTTT.

This chain links TRBV6-1 with TRBJ1-5; D might be TRBD1 (5 bases). Trimming shortened V by 2 bases and J by 5 bases, and 19 bases separated the two germline ends. In germline, CDR1 is MNHNS, CDR2 SASEGT. The CDR3 contains 17 residues. As DNA, the CDR3 is TGTGCCAGCAGTGAAATCTCGGTGGGGGGGGTTTATCAGCCCCAGCATTTT. Amino acids: CASSEISVGGVYQPQHF.

V gene TRBV7-9 combines with J gene TRBJ1-2; no definite D call. The germline V gene encodes CDR1 SEHNR and CDR2 FQNEAQ (reference sequence). With 5 bases removed from V and 4 bases from J, the gap between germline ends came to 8 bases. The length of the CDR3 is 12 residues. The DNA of the CDR3 is TGTGCCAGCAGCCCCGGCGGCTATGGCTACACCTTC. It codes for CASSPGGYGYTF.